The 23 T cell receptor beta chains below all came from one sample that was sequenced in a study of blood T cell repertoires in COVID-19. Sequencing was performed with immunoSEQ multiplex PCR; in TCRdb, only in-frame clones are kept and a portion is missing. The sample lists fewer than 500,000 clones, 75% to 90% occurring once. The sequenced material came from PBMCs or T cells enriched from blood (not recorded which). The receptors originated from a man aged 25 to 40 who had recovered from COVID-19.

V usage is TRBV19 and J usage is TRBJ2-2; D perhaps matches TRBD1 (6 bases). The germline V gene encodes CDR1 LNHDA and CDR2 SQIVND (reference sequence). Trimming took off 10 bases at V and 3 bases at J, with 9 bases between the two ends. This CDR3 is 12 amino acids long. Here the CDR3 reads CATGQYTGELFF. CDR3 in DNA: TGTGCCACCGGACAGTACACCGGGGAGCTGTTTTTT.

This chain links TRBV20-1 with TRBJ2-3; D may be TRBD2 (6 bases). The V gene's germline CDR1 is DFQATT and CDR2 SNEGSKA (reference sequence). Trimming stripped 3 bases from V and 2 bases from J, with 9 bases between. CDR3 length equals 13 residues. This chain's CDR3 is CSASSGFTDTQYF. CDR3 DNA: TGCAGTGCTAGTAGCGGTTTCACAGATACGCAGTATTTT.

V and J are TRBV30 and TRBJ1-2; perhaps TRBD1 as D (6 bases). CDR1 GTSNPN and CDR2 SVGIG come from the germline V gene (reference sequence). The V gene lost 5 bases and the J gene lost 6 bases, with 19 bases spanning the gap. The CDR3 consists of 14 residues. The DNA for the CDR3 is TGTGCCTGGGGGGGGGAAACAGGGTTTAATGGCTACACCTTC. It yields the protein CAWGGETGFNGYTF.

The chain is built from TRBV5-1 and TRBJ2-7, with 8 bases identical to TRBD1. In germline, CDR1 is SGHRS, CDR2 YFSETQ. The CDR3 loop spans 13 amino acids. V shed 4 bases and J 5 bases; nucleotides not matched to a gene: 5. The CDR3, as DNA: TGCGCCAGCAGCGCCGGACAGGGAAACGAGCAGTACTTC. It codes for CASSAGQGNEQYF.

This clone showed up just once. The chain uses TRBV5-4 and TRBJ2-7; 8 bases line up with TRBD1. Losses at the gene ends were 0 bases for V and 0 bases for J; bases not matched to a gene: 2. The CDR3 contains 15 residues. Germline assignment: CDR1 SGHNT and CDR2 YYREEE (reference sequence). This CDR3 is CASSLAGTGSYEQYF. The CDR3 coding sequence is TGTGCCAGCAGCTTGGCGGGGACAGGCTCCTACGAGCAGTACTTC.

The chain employs TRBV5-1 and TRBJ1-3; TRBD1 agrees at 7 bases. The V and J ends lost 1 base and 3 bases, in that order; junction bases with no gene match: 4. The CDR3 runs 15 residues. Germline V CDR1 and CDR2: SGHRS, YFSETQ. CDR3 sequence: CASSLQGGNGNTIYF. The CDR3 DNA follows: TGCGCCAGCAGCTTGCAAGGGGGCAATGGAAACACCATATATTTT.

The chain uses TRBV6-1 and TRBJ1-2; unclear D gene. Germline CDR1 reads MNHNS; CDR2 reads SASEGT. The ends were cut back, 2 bases at V and 4 bases at J, with 14 bases in the middle. This CDR3 has 15 residues. The CDR3 protein is CASSEWVLGSYGYTF. The CDR3, as DNA: TGTGCCAGCAGTGAATGGGTCCTGGGGAGCTATGGCTACACCTTC.

This chain joins TRBV6-5 and TRBJ1-2, with D tentatively TRBD1 (6 bases). The germline gives CDR1 MNHEY, CDR2 SVGAGI. V shed 0 bases and J shed 3 bases, with 11 bases lying between them. The CDR3 runs to 15 residues. For the CDR3, the DNA is TGTGCCAGCAGTTACTCAGGTGCAGGGGACTATGGCTACACCTTC. It yields the protein CASSYSGAGDYGYTF.

V and J are TRBV9 and TRBJ1-6; 7 positions match TRBD1. V lost 3 bases and J lost 5; bases outside the gene matches: 2. This CDR3 has 14 amino acids. Germline assignment: CDR1 SGDLS and CDR2 YYNGEE. CDR3 coding DNA: TGTGCCAGCAGCGCGGGACAGAATAATTCACCCCTCCACTTT. This sequence encodes CASSAGQNNSPLHF.

The chain uses TRBV6-5 and TRBJ1-4; D uncertain. The CDR3 runs 15 residues. Germline V gene lookup returns CDR1 MNHEY and CDR2 SVGAGI. V lost 1 base and J 0 bases, leaving 6 bases between the germline ends. This chain's CDR3 is CASSYFPATNEKLFF. As DNA, the CDR3 is TGTGCCAGCAGTTACTTCCCTGCAACTAATGAAAAACTGTTTTTT.

This chain links TRBV27 with TRBJ1-1; TRBD1 matches 7 bases. The CDR3 extends over 13 amino acids. Germline V lookup: CDR1 MNHEY, CDR2 SMNVEV (reference sequence). J gave up 5 bases and V 11 bases, and 11 bases lay outside the gene matches. CDR3 DNA sequence: TGTGCCTCTAAGACAGGGATGTGGACTGAAGCTTTCTTT. Translating it yields CASKTGMWTEAFF.

This chain joins TRBV7-9 and TRBJ1-1; 10 positions agree with TRBD1. The CDR3 loop spans 15 amino acids. V lost 5 bases, J lost 3 bases, and 6 bases stayed unmatched. CDR1 is SEHNR, CDR2 FQNEAQ, per germline (reference sequence). CDR3 bases: TGTGCCAGCAGCCCTAGGGACAGGGGTGACACTGAAGCTTTCTTT. Translation: CASSPRDRGDTEAFF.

This chain joins TRBV18 and TRBJ2-5; TRBD2 might be the D (6 bases). This CDR3 region has 16 residues. Germline V gene sequence: CDR1 KGHSH, CDR2 LQKENI. Trimming pared 1 base from V and 3 bases from J, leaving 15 bases between. The CDR3, as DNA: TGTGCCAGCTCACCACGGTGGGGGGAGGATGAAGAGACCCAGTACTTC. As protein: CASSPRWGEDEETQYF.

This chain links TRBV4-2 with TRBJ1-2; no firm D call. Looked up from germline, CDR1 is LGHNA and CDR2 is YNFKEQ. The germline V and J ends were trimmed by 3 bases and 6 bases, with 11 bases remaining between them. The CDR3 sequence is 13 residues long. CDR3 DNA: TGTGCCAGCAGCCAGCATGGCAGTAATGGCTACACCTTC. It is translated as CASSQHGSNGYTF.

The genes are TRBV18 and TRBJ2-4; D perhaps matches TRBD2 (6 bases). Germline lookup yields CDR1 KGHSH and CDR2 LQKENI. V dropped 4 bases and J dropped 8 bases, with 15 bases sitting between them. The CDR3 loop spans 14 amino acids. The CDR3 reads CASSLPRGGDIQYF. CDR3 bases: TGTGCCAGCTCACTACCTAGAGGCGGGGACATTCAGTACTTC.

This clone occurred once. The chain joins TRBV6-5 to TRBJ2-3; maybe TRBD2 (5 bases). V was cut by 6 bases and J by 1 base, with 11 bases left in between. The germline CDR1 and CDR2 sequences are MNHEY and SVGAGI. This CDR3 has 14 amino acids. CDR3 sequence: CASSLGEGTDTQYF. In DNA form, the CDR3 reads TGTGCCAGCAGCCTGGGAGAGGGCACAGATACGCAGTATTTT.

This sequence joins TRBV28 and TRBJ2-3; 12 nucleotides align to TRBD2. CDR3 length: 18 amino acids. V was clipped by 2 bases and J by 6 bases; unmatched bases: 12. Germline CDR1 reads MDHEN; CDR2 reads SYDVKM. CDR3 sequence (DNA): TGTGCCAGCAGTTTAATAAATGGACTAGCGGGACTTAAGGATACGCAGTATTTT. Its protein is CASSLINGLAGLKDTQYF.

The chain couples TRBV3-1 (or the pseudogene TRBV3-2) to TRBJ2-7; TRBD1 aligns across 8 bases. Germline V lookup: CDR1 LGHDT, CDR2 YNNKEL (reference sequence). With 8 bases clipped from V and 5 bases from J, the junction kept 8 bases outside the gene matches. The CDR3 loop spans 13 amino acids. CDR3: CASGQGRWDEQYF. The DNA for the CDR3 is TGTGCCAGCGGACAGGGTAGGTGGGACGAGCAGTACTTC.

The sample holds one count of this clone. This chain connects TRBV27 to TRBJ1-2; 11 bases are shared with TRBD1. This CDR3 is 16 amino acids long. In germline, CDR1 is MNHEY, CDR2 SMNVEV (reference sequence). V gave up 6 bases and J gave up 7 bases; unmatched junction bases: 13. As DNA, the CDR3 is TGTGCCAGCAGCCCAATAAGGACAGGGGGCGCAGGTGGCTACACCTTC. As protein: CASSPIRTGGAGGYTF.

The V and J genes are TRBV7-3 and TRBJ1-2; D is unresolved. This CDR3 region has 14 residues. The V and J ends lost 5 bases and 7 bases respectively, with 17 bases between them. Germline V gene sequence: CDR1 SGHTA, CDR2 FQGTGA. CDR3 bases: TGTGCCAGCAGCCACGAGCAGCGGTTCGGTGGCTACACCTTC. This codes for CASSHEQRFGGYTF.

The chain joins TRBV2 to TRBJ2-1; no reliable D call. The CDR3 is 14 amino acids. From germline, CDR1 is SNHLY and CDR2 FYNNEI. V was pared by 2 bases and J by 3 bases, with 8 bases between. The chain's CDR3 is CASSEILNYNEQFF. In DNA, the CDR3 is TGTGCCAGCAGTGAAATACTTAACTACAATGAGCAGTTCTTC.

The V call is TRBV5-1, the J call TRBJ1-3; the match to TRBD1 covers 9 bases. The CDR3 has 15 amino acids. V shed 0 bases, J shed 4 bases, and the junction held 2 bases outside the gene matches. CDR1 and CDR2 (germline): SGHRS, YFSETQ. The CDR3 protein is CASSLDGTGGNTIYF. CDR3 nucleotides: TGCGCCAGCAGCTTGGATGGGACAGGGGGAAACACCATATATTTT.

The chain couples TRBV5-1 to TRBJ2-7; 15 nucleotides align to TRBD2. Germline V lookup: CDR1 SGHRS, CDR2 YFSETQ. The CDR3 is 18 amino acids. With V trimmed by 4 bases and J by 7 bases, 15 bases remained unmatched. This CDR3 is CASSRGGLAGGTFQEQYF. The CDR3 DNA follows: TGCGCCAGCAGCCGTGGGGGACTAGCGGGAGGTACCTTCCAAGAGCAGTACTTC.